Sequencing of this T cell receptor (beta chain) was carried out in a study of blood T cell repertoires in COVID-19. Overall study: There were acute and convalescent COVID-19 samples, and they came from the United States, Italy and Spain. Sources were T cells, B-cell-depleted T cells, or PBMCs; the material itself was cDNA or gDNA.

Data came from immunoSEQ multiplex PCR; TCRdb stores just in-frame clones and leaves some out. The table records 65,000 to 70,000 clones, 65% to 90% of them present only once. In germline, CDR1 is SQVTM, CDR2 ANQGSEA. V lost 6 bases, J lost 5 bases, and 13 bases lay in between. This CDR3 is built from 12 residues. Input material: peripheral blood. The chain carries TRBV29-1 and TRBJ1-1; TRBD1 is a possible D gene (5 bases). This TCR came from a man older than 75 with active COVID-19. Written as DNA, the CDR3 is TGCAGCGTGCAGGGATCGAGGACTGAAGCTTTCTTT. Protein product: CSVQGSRTEAFF.